This TCR beta chain was profiled in a study of PD-1 blockade in classical Hodgkin lymphoma. Study-wide background: It was nivolumab at 3 mg/kg, given intravenously every 2 weeks, that patients received.

As to this clone: Its antigen is not identified.

The V gene's germline CDR1 is LNHDA and CDR2 SQIVND (reference sequence). This CDR3 spans 16 amino acids. Trimming stripped 3 bases from V and 0 bases from J, with 15 bases between. Assay used: immunoSEQ multiplex PCR; TCRdb lists only in-frame clones, some missing. The sample lists about 50,000 clones, around 78% occurring once. Study results and limitations: Newly diagnosed patients reportedly had lower baseline TCR diversity than healthy donors.

Brentuximab vedotin exposure varied, and every patient relapsed after autologous stem cell transplantation. This clonotype originated in a human donor with classical Hodgkin lymphoma. The gene calls are TRBV19 and TRBJ2-7; possibly TRBD2 for D (7 bases). Sample: peripheral blood mononuclear cells (PBMCs), taken before the second cycle of nivolumab. Here the CDR3 reads CASSMRAAGHSYEQYF. The CDR3 nucleotides are TGTGCCAGTAGTATGAGAGCAGCGGGACACTCCTACGAGCAGTACTTC.